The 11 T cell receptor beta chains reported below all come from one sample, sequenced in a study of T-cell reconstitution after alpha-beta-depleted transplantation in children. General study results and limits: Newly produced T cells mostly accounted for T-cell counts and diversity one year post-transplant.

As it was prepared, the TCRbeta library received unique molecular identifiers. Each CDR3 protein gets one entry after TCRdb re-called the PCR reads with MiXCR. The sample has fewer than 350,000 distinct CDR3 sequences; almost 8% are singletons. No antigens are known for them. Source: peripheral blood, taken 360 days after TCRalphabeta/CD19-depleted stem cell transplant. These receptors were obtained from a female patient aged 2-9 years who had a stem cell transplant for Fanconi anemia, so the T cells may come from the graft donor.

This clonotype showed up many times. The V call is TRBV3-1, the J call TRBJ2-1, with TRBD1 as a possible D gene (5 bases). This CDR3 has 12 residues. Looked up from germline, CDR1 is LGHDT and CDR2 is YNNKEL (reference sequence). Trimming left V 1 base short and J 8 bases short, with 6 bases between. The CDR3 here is CASSQGGDEQFF. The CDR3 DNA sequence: TGTGCCAGCAGCCAAGGGGGCGATGAGCAGTTCTTC.

The CDR3 spells CASSVDWGTNYEQYF. CDR3 sequence (DNA): TGTGCCAGCAGTGTGGACTGGGGAACAAACTACGAGCAGTACTTC. The chain has TRBV6-1 and TRBJ2-7, with D possibly TRBD2 on 5 matching bases. Trimming took 4 bases from V and 3 from J, leaving 16 bases between them. The CDR3 extends over 15 amino acids. CDR1 MNHNS and CDR2 SASEGT come from the germline V gene.

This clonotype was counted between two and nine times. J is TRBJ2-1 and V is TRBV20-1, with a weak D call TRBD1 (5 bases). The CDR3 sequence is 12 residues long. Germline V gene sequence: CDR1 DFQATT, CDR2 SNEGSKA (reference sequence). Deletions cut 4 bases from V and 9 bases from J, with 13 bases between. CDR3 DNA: TGCAGTGCTAAGCCAGGGCCCGGTGAGCAGTTCTTC. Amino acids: CSAKPGPGEQFF.

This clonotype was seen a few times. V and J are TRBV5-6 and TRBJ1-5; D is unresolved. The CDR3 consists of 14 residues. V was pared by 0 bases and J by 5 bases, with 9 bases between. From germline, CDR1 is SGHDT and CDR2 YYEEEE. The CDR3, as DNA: TGTGCCAGCAGCTTGGGGCTTCCCCATCAGCCCCAGCATTTT. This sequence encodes CASSLGLPHQPQHF.

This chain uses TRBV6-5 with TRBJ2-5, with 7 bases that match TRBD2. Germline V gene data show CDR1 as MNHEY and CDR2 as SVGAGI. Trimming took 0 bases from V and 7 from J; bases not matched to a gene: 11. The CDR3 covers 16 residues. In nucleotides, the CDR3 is TGTGCCAGCAGTTACTCCGGGACTAAGGTTCGAGGGACCCAGTACTTC. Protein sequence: CASSYSGTKVRGTQYF.

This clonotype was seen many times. The CDR3 protein is CASSLFPDDREGAEAFF. In DNA form, the CDR3 reads TGTGCCAGCAGTTTATTCCCCGATGACAGGGAAGGGGCTGAAGCTTTCTTT. This sequence joins TRBV12-3 or TRBV12-4 and TRBJ1-1; TRBD1 aligns across 7 bases. Germline trimming cut 2 bases from V and 6 bases from J; bases unmatched to any gene: 15. This CDR3 is 17 amino acids long.

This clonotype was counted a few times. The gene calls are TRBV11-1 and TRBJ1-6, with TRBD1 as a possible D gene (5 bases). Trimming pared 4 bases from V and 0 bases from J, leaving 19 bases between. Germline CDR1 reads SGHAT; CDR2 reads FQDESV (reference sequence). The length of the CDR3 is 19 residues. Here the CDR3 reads CASSSFGGGRSSYNSPLHF. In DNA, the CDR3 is TGTGCCAGCAGCTCGTTTGGGGGTGGCAGGAGCTCCTATAATTCACCCCTCCACTTT. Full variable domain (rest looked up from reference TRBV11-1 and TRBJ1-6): EAEVAQSPRYKITEKSQAVAFWCDPISGHATLYWYRQILGQGPELLVQFQDESVVDDSQLPKDRFSAERLKGVDSTLKIQPAELGDSAMYLCASSSFGGGRSSYNSPLHFGNGTRLTVT.

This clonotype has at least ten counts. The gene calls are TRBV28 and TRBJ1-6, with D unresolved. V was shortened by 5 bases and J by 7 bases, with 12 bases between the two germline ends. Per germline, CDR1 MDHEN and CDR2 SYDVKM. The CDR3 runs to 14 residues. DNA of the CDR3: TGTGCCAGCAGTAGGATTTCCCAAAATTCACCCCTCCACTTT. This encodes CASSRISQNSPLHF.

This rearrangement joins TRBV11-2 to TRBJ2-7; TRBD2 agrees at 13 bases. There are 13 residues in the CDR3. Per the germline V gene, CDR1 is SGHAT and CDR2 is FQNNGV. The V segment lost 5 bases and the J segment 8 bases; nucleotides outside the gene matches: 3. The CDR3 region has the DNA TGTGCCAGCAGCGGACTAGCGGGAGTTCAGCAGTACGTC. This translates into CASSGLAGVQQYV.

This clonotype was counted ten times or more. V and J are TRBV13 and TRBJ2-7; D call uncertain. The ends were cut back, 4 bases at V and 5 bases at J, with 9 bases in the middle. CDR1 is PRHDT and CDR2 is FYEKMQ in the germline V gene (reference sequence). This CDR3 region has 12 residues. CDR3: CASSYPGHEQYF. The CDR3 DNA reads TGTGCCAGCAGCTATCCGGGCCACGAGCAGTACTTC.

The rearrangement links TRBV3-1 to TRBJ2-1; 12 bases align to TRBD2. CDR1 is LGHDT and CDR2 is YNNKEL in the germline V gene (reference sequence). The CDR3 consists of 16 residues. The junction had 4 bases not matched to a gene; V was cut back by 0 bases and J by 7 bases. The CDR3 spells CASSQDVGLAGNEQFF. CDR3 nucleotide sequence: TGTGCCAGCAGCCAAGATGTTGGACTAGCGGGAAATGAGCAGTTCTTC.